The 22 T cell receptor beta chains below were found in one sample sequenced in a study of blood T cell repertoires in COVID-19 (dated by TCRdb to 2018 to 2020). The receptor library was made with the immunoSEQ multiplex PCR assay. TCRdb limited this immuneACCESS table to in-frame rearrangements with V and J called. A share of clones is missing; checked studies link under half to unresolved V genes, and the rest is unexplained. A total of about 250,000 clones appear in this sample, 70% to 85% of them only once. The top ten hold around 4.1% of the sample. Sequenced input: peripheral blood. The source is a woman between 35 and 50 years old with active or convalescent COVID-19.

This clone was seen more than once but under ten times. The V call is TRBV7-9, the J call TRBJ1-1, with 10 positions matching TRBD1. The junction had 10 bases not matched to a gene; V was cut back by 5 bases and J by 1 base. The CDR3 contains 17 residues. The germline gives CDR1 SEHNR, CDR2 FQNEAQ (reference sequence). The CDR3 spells CASSHYGQGVKNTEAFF. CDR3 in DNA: TGTGCCAGCAGCCATTATGGACAGGGGGTGAAGAACACTGAAGCTTTCTTT.

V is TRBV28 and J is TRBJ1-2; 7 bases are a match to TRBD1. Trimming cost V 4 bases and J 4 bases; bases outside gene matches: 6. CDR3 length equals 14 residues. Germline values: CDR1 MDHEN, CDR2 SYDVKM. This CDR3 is CASSSPGQFYGYTF. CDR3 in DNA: TGTGCCAGCAGTTCCCCGGGACAGTTCTATGGCTACACCTTC.

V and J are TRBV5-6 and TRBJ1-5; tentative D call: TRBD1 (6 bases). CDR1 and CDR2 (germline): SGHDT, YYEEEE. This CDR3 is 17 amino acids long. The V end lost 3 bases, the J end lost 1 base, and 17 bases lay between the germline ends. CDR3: CASSSGLRGKSNQPQHF. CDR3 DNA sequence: TGTGCCAGCAGCTCGGGCCTTAGGGGGAAAAGCAATCAGCCCCAGCATTTT.

This CDR3 reads CASSQEASGGSDTQYF. The CDR3 DNA sequence: TGCGCCAGCAGCCAAGAGGCTAGCGGGGGTTCGGATACGCAGTATTTT. This sequence joins TRBV4-1 and TRBJ2-3; TRBD2 matches at 10 bases. CDR1 is MGHRA and CDR2 is YSYEKL in the germline V gene. The CDR3 runs 16 residues. The trim removed 0 bases at V and 6 bases at J, leaving 6 bases unmatched.

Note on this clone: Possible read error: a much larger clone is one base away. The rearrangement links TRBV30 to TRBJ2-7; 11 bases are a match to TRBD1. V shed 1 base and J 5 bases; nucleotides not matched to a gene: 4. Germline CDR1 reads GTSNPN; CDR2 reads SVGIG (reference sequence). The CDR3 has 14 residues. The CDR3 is CAWSGGTGGDEQYF. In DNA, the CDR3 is TGTGCCTGGAGTGGCGGGACAGGGGGAGACGAGCAGTACTTC.

The CDR3 DNA reads TGTGCCAGTAGTATAGGGGCAGGGACTGGAAACACCATATATTTT. Translation gives CASSIGAGTGNTIYF. The V call is TRBV19, the J call TRBJ1-3; possibly TRBD1 for D (5 bases). This CDR3 region has 15 residues. Germline CDR1 reads LNHDA; CDR2 reads SQIVND (reference sequence). V dropped 1 base and J dropped 2 bases, with 9 bases sitting between them.

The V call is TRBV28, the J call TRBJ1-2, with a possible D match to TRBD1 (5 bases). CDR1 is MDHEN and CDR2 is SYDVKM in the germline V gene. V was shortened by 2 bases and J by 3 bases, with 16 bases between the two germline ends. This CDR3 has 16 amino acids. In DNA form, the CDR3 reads TGTGCCAGCAGTTTAATCCCCACAGGATTTCACTATGGCTACACCTTC. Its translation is CASSLIPTGFHYGYTF.

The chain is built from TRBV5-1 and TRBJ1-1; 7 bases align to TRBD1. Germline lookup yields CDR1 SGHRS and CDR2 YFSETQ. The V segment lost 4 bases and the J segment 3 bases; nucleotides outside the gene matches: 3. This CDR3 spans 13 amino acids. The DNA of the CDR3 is TGCGCCAGCAGCCAAACAGGGGACACTGAAGCTTTCTTT. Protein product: CASSQTGDTEAFF.

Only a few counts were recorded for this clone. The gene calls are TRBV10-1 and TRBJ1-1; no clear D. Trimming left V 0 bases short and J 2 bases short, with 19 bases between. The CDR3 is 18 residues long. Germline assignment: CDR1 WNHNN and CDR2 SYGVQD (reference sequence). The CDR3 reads CASSESILGIGGNTEAFF. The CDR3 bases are TGCGCCAGCAGTGAGTCGATTCTAGGTATCGGCGGAAACACTGAAGCTTTCTTT.

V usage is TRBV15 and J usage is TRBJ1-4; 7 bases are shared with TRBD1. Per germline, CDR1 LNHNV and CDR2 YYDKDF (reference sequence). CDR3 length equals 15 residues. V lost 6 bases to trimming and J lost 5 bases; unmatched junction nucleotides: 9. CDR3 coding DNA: TGTGCCACCAGTTCGTCCGGACAGGTGAATGAAAAACTGTTTTTT. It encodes CATSSSGQVNEKLFF.

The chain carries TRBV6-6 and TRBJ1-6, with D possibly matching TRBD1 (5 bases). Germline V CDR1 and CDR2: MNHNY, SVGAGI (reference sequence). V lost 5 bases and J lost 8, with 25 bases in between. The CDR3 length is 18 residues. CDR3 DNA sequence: TGTGCCAGCAGTCAATTCGGACCCGGGGGGGTTTCGCATTCACCCCTCCACTTT. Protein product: CASSQFGPGGVSHSPLHF.

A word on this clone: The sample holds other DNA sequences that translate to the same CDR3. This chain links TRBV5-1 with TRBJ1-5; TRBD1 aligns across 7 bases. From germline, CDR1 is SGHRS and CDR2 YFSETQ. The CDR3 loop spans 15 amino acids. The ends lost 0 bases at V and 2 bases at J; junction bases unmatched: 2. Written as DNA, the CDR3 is TGCGCCAGCAGCTTGGAAGGACAGGGCAATCAGCCCCAGCATTTT. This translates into CASSLEGQGNQPQHF.

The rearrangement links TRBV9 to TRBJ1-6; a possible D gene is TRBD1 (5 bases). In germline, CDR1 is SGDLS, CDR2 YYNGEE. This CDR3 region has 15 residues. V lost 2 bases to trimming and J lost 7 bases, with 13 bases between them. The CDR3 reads CASSVLGQPNSPLHF. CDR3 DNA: TGTGCCAGCAGCGTTCTTGGACAACCAAATTCACCCCTCCACTTT.

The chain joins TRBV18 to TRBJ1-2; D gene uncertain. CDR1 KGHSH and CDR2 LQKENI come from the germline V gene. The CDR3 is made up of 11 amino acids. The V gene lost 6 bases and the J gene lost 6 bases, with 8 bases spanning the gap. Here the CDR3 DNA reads TGTGCCAGCTCCCCCGGGGATGGCTACACCTTC. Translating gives CASSPGDGYTF.

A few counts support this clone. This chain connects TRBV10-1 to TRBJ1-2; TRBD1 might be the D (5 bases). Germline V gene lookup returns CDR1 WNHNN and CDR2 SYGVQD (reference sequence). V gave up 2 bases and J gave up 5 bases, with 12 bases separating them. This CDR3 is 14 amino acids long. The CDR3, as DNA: TGCGCCAGCAGTGAGGTGCAGGGAGGGTATGGCTACACCTTC. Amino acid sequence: CASSEVQGGYGYTF.

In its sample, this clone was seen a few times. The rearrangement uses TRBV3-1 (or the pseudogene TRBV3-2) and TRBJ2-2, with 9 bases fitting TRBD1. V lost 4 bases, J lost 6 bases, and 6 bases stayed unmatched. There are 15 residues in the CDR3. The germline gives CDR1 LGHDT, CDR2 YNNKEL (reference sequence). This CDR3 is CASSPDRQGAGELFF. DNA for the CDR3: TGTGCCAGCAGCCCGGATCGACAGGGGGCCGGGGAGCTGTTTTTT.

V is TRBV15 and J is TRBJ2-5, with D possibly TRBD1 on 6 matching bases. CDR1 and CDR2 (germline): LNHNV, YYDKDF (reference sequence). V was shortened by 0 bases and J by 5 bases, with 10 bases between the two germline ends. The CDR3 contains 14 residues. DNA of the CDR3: TGTGCCACCAGCAGAGATGGGGGCAGGGAGACCCAGTACTTC. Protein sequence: CATSRDGGRETQYF.

The CDR3 region is CASSLATSGKGTYEQYF. CDR3 sequence (DNA): TGTGCCAGCAGTTTAGCGACATCGGGGAAGGGTACCTACGAGCAGTACTTC. The chain combines TRBV27 with TRBJ2-7; D might be TRBD2 (5 bases). Trimming took off 2 bases at V and 2 bases at J, with 19 bases between the two ends. The CDR3 is 17 amino acids. Per germline, CDR1 MNHEY and CDR2 SMNVEV (reference sequence).

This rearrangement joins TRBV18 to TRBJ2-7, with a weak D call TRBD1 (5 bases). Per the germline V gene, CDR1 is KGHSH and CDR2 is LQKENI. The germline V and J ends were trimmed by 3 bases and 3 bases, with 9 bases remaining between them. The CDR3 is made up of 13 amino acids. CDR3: CASSPGQLYEQYV. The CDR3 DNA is TGTGCCAGCTCACCGGGGCAGCTCTACGAGCAGTACGTC.

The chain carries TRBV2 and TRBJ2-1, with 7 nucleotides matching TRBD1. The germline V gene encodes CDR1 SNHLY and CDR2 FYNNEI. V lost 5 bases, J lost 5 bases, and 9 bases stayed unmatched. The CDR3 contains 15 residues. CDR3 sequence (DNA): TGTGCCAGCAGTCAGGACAGGTCCGTCCACAATGAGCAGTTCTTC. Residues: CASSQDRSVHNEQFF. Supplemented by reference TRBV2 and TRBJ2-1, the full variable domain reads EPEVTQTPSHQVTQMGQEVILRCVPISNHLYFYWYRQILGQKVEFLVSFYNNEISEKSEIFDDQFSVERPDGSNFTLKIRSTKLEDSAMYFCASSQDRSVHNEQFFGPGTRLTVL.

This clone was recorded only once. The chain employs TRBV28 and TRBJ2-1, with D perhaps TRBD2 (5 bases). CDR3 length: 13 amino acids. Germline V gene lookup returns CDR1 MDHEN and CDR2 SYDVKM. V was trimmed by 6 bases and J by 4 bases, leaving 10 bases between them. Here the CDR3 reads CASSPGDYNEQFF. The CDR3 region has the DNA TGTGCCAGCAGCCCCGGGGATTACAATGAGCAGTTCTTC.

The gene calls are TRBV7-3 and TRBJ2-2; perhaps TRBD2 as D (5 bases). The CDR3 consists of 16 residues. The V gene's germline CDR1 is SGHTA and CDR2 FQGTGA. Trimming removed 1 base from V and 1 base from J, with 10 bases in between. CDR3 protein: CASSLKAVWNTGELFF. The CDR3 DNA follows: TGTGCCAGCAGCTTAAAAGCGGTGTGGAACACCGGGGAGCTGTTTTTT. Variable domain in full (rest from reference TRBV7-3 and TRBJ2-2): GAGVSQTPSNKVTEKGKYVELRCDPISGHTALYWYRQSLGQGPEFLIYFQGTGAADDSGLPNDRFFAVRPEGSVSTLKIQRTERGDSAVYLCASSLKAVWNTGELFFGEGSRLTVL.